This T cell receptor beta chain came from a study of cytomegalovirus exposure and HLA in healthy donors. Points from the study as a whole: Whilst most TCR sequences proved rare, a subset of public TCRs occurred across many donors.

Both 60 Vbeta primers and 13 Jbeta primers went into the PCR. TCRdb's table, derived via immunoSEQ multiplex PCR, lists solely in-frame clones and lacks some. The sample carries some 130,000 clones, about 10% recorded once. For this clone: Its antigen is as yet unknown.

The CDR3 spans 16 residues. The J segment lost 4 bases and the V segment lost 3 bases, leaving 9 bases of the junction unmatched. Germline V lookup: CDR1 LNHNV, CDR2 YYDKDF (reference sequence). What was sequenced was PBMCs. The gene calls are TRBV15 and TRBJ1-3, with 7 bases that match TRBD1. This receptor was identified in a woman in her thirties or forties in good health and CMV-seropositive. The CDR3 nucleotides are TGTGCCACCAGCAGGGGACAGCTAAGAGGGGGAAACACCATATATTTT. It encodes CATSRGQLRGGNTIYF.